Listed below are T cell receptor beta chains from one sample, sequenced in a study of technical replicates of blood from a few donors. The data were produced by immunoSEQ multiplex PCR, yet TCRdb's version contains in-frame clones alone and is incomplete. Of about 62,000 clones listed, around nine tenths are singletons. The specimen sequenced was PBMCs. The origin of the receptors is a human donor in good health. Some clones in this sample may be carry-over from other donors' samples. CDR3s include the opening cysteine and the closing phenylalanine or tryptophan. Each record gives: CDR3 protein, CDR3 DNA, V gene, D gene, J gene, clone size, CDR3 length. The D gene is left open where the match is weak. Rows may omit the clone size; those that give it use once, few, many or a size class.

cdr3_aa: CATSRDLSASGSWYEQYF
cdr3_nt: TGTGCCACCAGCAGAGACCTCTCGGCTAGCGGGAGTTGGTACGAGCAGTACTTC
v_call: TRBV15
d_call: TRBD2
j_call: TRBJ2-7
clone_size: .
cdr3_length: 18

cdr3_aa: CASLIPGQTYEQYF
cdr3_nt: TGTGCCAGCCTAATACCGGGACAGACCTACGAGCAGTACTTC
v_call: TRBV2
d_call: TRBD1
j_call: TRBJ2-7
clone_size: .
cdr3_length: 14

cdr3_aa: CATSRDSDGYTF
cdr3_nt: TGTGCCACCAGCAGGGACAGTGATGGCTACACCTTC
v_call: TRBV15
d_call: .
j_call: TRBJ1-2
clone_size: .
cdr3_length: 12

cdr3_aa: CASSPSRGTNEKLFF
cdr3_nt: TGTGCCAGCAGTCCGTCAAGGGGGACTAATGAAAAACTGTTTTTT
v_call: TRBV6-1
d_call: .
j_call: TRBJ1-4
clone_size: .
cdr3_length: 15

cdr3_aa: CAWSRGAYNEQFF
cdr3_nt: TGTGCCTGGAGCAGGGGCGCCTACAATGAGCAGTTCTTC
v_call: TRBV30
d_call: .
j_call: TRBJ2-1
clone_size: .
cdr3_length: 13

cdr3_aa: CASSLSSGRGETQYF
cdr3_nt: TGCGCCAGCAGCCTCTCTAGCGGGAGAGGCGAGACCCAGTACTTC
v_call: TRBV5-1
d_call: TRBD2
j_call: TRBJ2-5
clone_size: .
cdr3_length: 15

cdr3_aa: CSVEPVDRPYEQYF
cdr3_nt: TGCAGCGTTGAACCAGTGGACAGACCCTACGAGCAGTACTTC
v_call: TRBV29-1
d_call: .
j_call: TRBJ2-7
clone_size: .
cdr3_length: 14

cdr3_aa: CASRSPGGQTEAFF
cdr3_nt: TGTGCCAGCAGATCCCCAGGGGGACAAACTGAAGCTTTCTTT
v_call: TRBV27
d_call: TRBD1
j_call: TRBJ1-1
clone_size: .
cdr3_length: 14

cdr3_aa: CASRWDSSSYNEQFF
cdr3_nt: TGCGCCAGCAGATGGGACAGCAGCTCCTACAATGAGCAGTTCTTC
v_call: TRBV4-3
d_call: TRBD1
j_call: TRBJ2-1
clone_size: .
cdr3_length: 15

cdr3_aa: CASRDLGGGGSYNSPLHF
cdr3_nt: TGTGCCAGCAGAGATCTCGGGGGAGGGGGCTCCTATAATTCACCCCTCCACTTT
v_call: TRBV2
d_call: .
j_call: TRBJ1-6
clone_size: .
cdr3_length: 18

cdr3_aa: CASSQQGIQNSPLHF
cdr3_nt: TGTGCCAGCTCGCAACAGGGGATTCAAAATTCACCCCTCCACTTT
v_call: TRBV18
d_call: TRBD1
j_call: TRBJ1-6
clone_size: .
cdr3_length: 15

cdr3_aa: CASSSRGTGTDTQYF
cdr3_nt: TGTGCCAGCAGCTCCCGGGGAACGGGCACAGATACGCAGTATTTT
v_call: TRBV7-3
d_call: .
j_call: TRBJ2-3
clone_size: .
cdr3_length: 15

cdr3_aa: CASSPLGVEQYF
cdr3_nt: TGTGCCAGCAGTCCCTTAGGGGTGGAGCAGTACTTC
v_call: TRBV27
d_call: .
j_call: TRBJ2-7
clone_size: .
cdr3_length: 12

cdr3_aa: CASSPSGSRSEQFF
cdr3_nt: TGCGCCAGCAGCCCTAGCGGGAGTCGGAGTGAGCAGTTCTTC
v_call: TRBV5-1
d_call: TRBD2
j_call: TRBJ2-1
clone_size: .
cdr3_length: 14

cdr3_aa: CASSLNYLLRQGEKLFF
cdr3_nt: TGTGCCAGCAGCCTCAATTACCTTTTACGACAGGGTGAAAAACTGTTTTTT
v_call: TRBV5-6
d_call: TRBD1
j_call: TRBJ1-4
clone_size: once
cdr3_length: 17

cdr3_aa: CASSTRDYEGNEQFF
cdr3_nt: TGTGCCAGCAGTACCCGGGACTACGAAGGGAATGAGCAGTTCTTC
v_call: TRBV6-5
d_call: TRBD2
j_call: TRBJ2-1
clone_size: .
cdr3_length: 15

cdr3_aa: CASSSPGQGKSQYF
cdr3_nt: TGTGCCAGCAGTTCTCCGGGACAGGGGAAATCGCAGTATTTT
v_call: TRBV6-1
d_call: TRBD1
j_call: TRBJ2-3
clone_size: few
cdr3_length: 14

cdr3_aa: CASSTGGEHGELFF
cdr3_nt: TGTGCCAGCAGCACCGGGGGGGAGCACGGGGAGCTGTTTTTT
v_call: TRBV7-3
d_call: TRBD2
j_call: TRBJ2-2
clone_size: .
cdr3_length: 14

cdr3_aa: CASSIPSALYEQYF
cdr3_nt: TGCGCCAGCAGCATACCTAGCGCTCTCTACGAGCAGTACTTC
v_call: TRBV5-1
d_call: .
j_call: TRBJ2-7
clone_size: .
cdr3_length: 14

cdr3_aa: CASRSQGSKNIQYF
cdr3_nt: TGCGCCAGCAGGTCACAGGGTTCCAAAAACATTCAGTACTTC
v_call: TRBV5-1
d_call: .
j_call: TRBJ2-4
clone_size: .
cdr3_length: 14

cdr3_aa: CASHTGASRSPLHF
cdr3_nt: TGCGCCAGCCATACAGGGGCCTCTCGGTCACCCCTCCACTTT
v_call: TRBV5-1
d_call: TRBD1
j_call: TRBJ1-6
clone_size: .
cdr3_length: 14

cdr3_aa: CASSWGDTGELFF
cdr3_nt: TGCGCCAGCAGCTGGGGGGACACCGGGGAGCTGTTTTTT
v_call: TRBV5-1
d_call: .
j_call: TRBJ2-2
clone_size: .
cdr3_length: 13

cdr3_aa: CASSEGPRIEGYTF
cdr3_nt: TGTGCCAGCAGTGAAGGACCCAGGATAGAGGGCTACACCTTC
v_call: TRBV6-1
d_call: .
j_call: TRBJ1-2
clone_size: .
cdr3_length: 14

cdr3_aa: CASSHRQGWNTEAFF
cdr3_nt: TGCGCCAGCAGCCACAGACAGGGCTGGAACACTGAAGCTTTCTTT
v_call: TRBV4-3
d_call: TRBD1
j_call: TRBJ1-1
clone_size: .
cdr3_length: 15

cdr3_aa: CASSPSGGADEQFF
cdr3_nt: TGTGCCAGCAGCCCTAGCGGGGGGGCCGATGAGCAGTTCTTC
v_call: TRBV7-3
d_call: TRBD2
j_call: TRBJ2-1
clone_size: .
cdr3_length: 14

cdr3_aa: CASGFPRQDYGYTF
cdr3_nt: TGTGCTAGTGGTTTCCCCCGACAGGATTATGGCTACACCTTC
v_call: TRBV12-5
d_call: .
j_call: TRBJ1-2
clone_size: .
cdr3_length: 14

cdr3_aa: CATSRDLARVNTEAFF
cdr3_nt: TGTGCCACCAGCAGAGATTTGGCGCGGGTGAACACTGAAGCTTTCTTT
v_call: TRBV15
d_call: .
j_call: TRBJ1-1
clone_size: .
cdr3_length: 16

cdr3_aa: CASSLLGAGGSYNEQFF
cdr3_nt: TGCGCCAGCAGCTTGCTGGGAGCGGGAGGCTCCTACAATGAGCAGTTCTTC
v_call: TRBV5-1
d_call: TRBD2
j_call: TRBJ2-1
clone_size: .
cdr3_length: 17

cdr3_aa: CASSPSESTGELFF
cdr3_nt: TGCGCCAGCAGCCCCAGCGAGAGTACCGGGGAGCTGTTTTTT
v_call: TRBV4-3
d_call: .
j_call: TRBJ2-2
clone_size: .
cdr3_length: 14

cdr3_aa: CASSGGRGLNRSPLHF
cdr3_nt: TGTGCCAGCTCCGGAGGTAGGGGGCTTAATCGTTCACCCCTCCACTTT
v_call: TRBV18
d_call: TRBD1
j_call: TRBJ1-6
clone_size: .
cdr3_length: 16

cdr3_aa: CASIGREGKGTEAFF
cdr3_nt: TGTGCCAGCATCGGTCGAGAGGGTAAGGGCACTGAAGCTTTCTTT
v_call: TRBV6-1
d_call: .
j_call: TRBJ1-1
clone_size: .
cdr3_length: 15

cdr3_aa: CASRTGRGADTGELFF
cdr3_nt: TGTGCCAGCAGGACCGGACGGGGGGCCGACACCGGGGAGCTGTTTTTT
v_call: TRBV5-4
d_call: .
j_call: TRBJ2-2
clone_size: .
cdr3_length: 16

cdr3_aa: CASRLTSGGDNEQFF
cdr3_nt: TGTGCCAGCAGGTTGACTAGCGGGGGGGACAATGAGCAGTTCTTC
v_call: TRBV5-4
d_call: TRBD2
j_call: TRBJ2-1
clone_size: .
cdr3_length: 15

cdr3_aa: CASSHQNATNEKLFF
cdr3_nt: TGTGCCAGCTCGCATCAGAACGCAACTAATGAAAAACTGTTTTTT
v_call: TRBV18
d_call: .
j_call: TRBJ1-4
clone_size: .
cdr3_length: 15

cdr3_aa: CASSEPLASYNEQFF
cdr3_nt: TGTGCCAGCAGTGAACCCCTAGCCTCCTACAATGAGCAGTTCTTC
v_call: TRBV2
d_call: .
j_call: TRBJ2-1
clone_size: .
cdr3_length: 15

cdr3_aa: CASSYSAGVETQYF
cdr3_nt: TGTGCCAGCAGTTACTCGGCAGGGGTGGAGACCCAGTACTTC
v_call: TRBV6-6
d_call: .
j_call: TRBJ2-5
clone_size: .
cdr3_length: 14

cdr3_aa: CAISGLAGVTGELFF
cdr3_nt: TGTGCCATCAGTGGCTTAGCGGGGGTCACCGGGGAGCTGTTTTTT
v_call: TRBV10-3
d_call: TRBD2
j_call: TRBJ2-2
clone_size: .
cdr3_length: 15

cdr3_aa: CASSSTGVTEAFF
cdr3_nt: TGTGCCAGCTCCTCGACAGGGGTGACTGAAGCTTTCTTT
v_call: TRBV2
d_call: TRBD1
j_call: TRBJ1-1
clone_size: .
cdr3_length: 13

cdr3_aa: CASSEFQTQGGTDTQYF
cdr3_nt: TGTGCCAGCAGTGAATTCCAGACACAGGGGGGTACAGATACGCAGTATTTT
v_call: TRBV25-1
d_call: TRBD1
j_call: TRBJ2-3
clone_size: .
cdr3_length: 17

cdr3_aa: CASSPGQGRFEQFF
cdr3_nt: TGTGCCAGCAGTCCGGGACAGGGGAGGTTTGAGCAGTTCTTC
v_call: TRBV27
d_call: TRBD1
j_call: TRBJ2-1
clone_size: .
cdr3_length: 14

cdr3_aa: CASQGADTQYF
cdr3_nt: TGCGCCAGCCAGGGTGCAGATACGCAGTATTTT
v_call: TRBV23-1
d_call: .
j_call: TRBJ2-3
clone_size: .
cdr3_length: 11

cdr3_aa: CAIKWYRTGVPGYTF
cdr3_nt: TGTGCCATCAAATGGTACCGGACAGGGGTGCCTGGCTACACCTTC
v_call: TRBV10-3
d_call: TRBD1
j_call: TRBJ1-2
clone_size: .
cdr3_length: 15

cdr3_aa: CASSKGTTYEQYF
cdr3_nt: TGTGCCAGCAGCAAGGGGACTACCTACGAGCAGTACTTC
v_call: TRBV21-1
d_call: .
j_call: TRBJ2-7
clone_size: once
cdr3_length: 13

cdr3_aa: CATSRGLQGNYQPQHF
cdr3_nt: TGTGCCACCAGCAGAGGATTACAGGGAAATTATCAGCCCCAGCATTTT
v_call: TRBV15
d_call: .
j_call: TRBJ1-5
clone_size: .
cdr3_length: 16

cdr3_aa: CASSETPIYGYTF
cdr3_nt: TGCGCCAGCAGTGAGACACCAATCTATGGCTACACCTTC
v_call: TRBV10-2
d_call: .
j_call: TRBJ1-2
clone_size: .
cdr3_length: 13

cdr3_aa: CASSRTSLEGTQYF
cdr3_nt: TGCGCCAGCAGCCGGACTAGTCTAGAGGGTACGCAGTATTTT
v_call: TRBV4-3
d_call: TRBD2
j_call: TRBJ2-3
clone_size: .
cdr3_length: 14

cdr3_aa: CSVAGAISSYNEQFF
cdr3_nt: TGCAGCGTTGCAGGGGCTATAAGCTCCTACAATGAGCAGTTCTTC
v_call: TRBV29-1
d_call: .
j_call: TRBJ2-1
clone_size: .
cdr3_length: 15